This T cell receptor beta chain came from a study of cytomegalovirus exposure and HLA in healthy donors. V lost 2 bases and J 2 bases, leaving 11 bases between the germline ends. The CDR3 totals 15 residues. CDR1 is MNHEY, CDR2 SVGAGI, per germline. 60 Vbeta and 13 Jbeta primers were used in PCR. Generated by immunoSEQ multiplex PCR, the TCRdb table keeps only in-frame clones and is missing some. The data contain some 150,000 clones, 65% to 85% of them singletons. The genes are TRBV6-5 and TRBJ2-3, with D unclear. Material for sequencing was PBMCs. The receptor comes from a woman between 18 and 29 years old in good health and CMV-seronegative. The CDR3 sequence: CASSYDGVATDTQYF. CDR3 DNA: TGTGCCAGCAGTTACGATGGTGTAGCCACAGATACGCAGTATTTT.